One and the same sample provided the 30 T cell receptor beta chains below, sequenced in a study of neurological immune-mediated disorders. TCRdb re-derived calls from the 5' RACE reads in MiXCR, one entry per CDR3 protein. Here the sample spans about 40,000 distinct CDR3 sequences, about 14% being singletons. The sequenced material came from CD4+ T cells from blood. These receptors were obtained from a woman aged 55 to 70 with HTLV-1-associated myelopathy (HAM/TSP).

This clonotype was recorded at least ten times. The CDR3, as DNA: TGTGCCAGCAGACAACGGGGGGGCCTTGACGAGCAGTACTTC. Translated: CASRQRGGLDEQYF. The rearrangement uses TRBV12-3 or TRBV12-4 and TRBJ2-7; 8 nucleotides match TRBD2. The CDR3 has 14 amino acids. Trimming at V came to 6 bases and at J to 5 bases, leaving 9 bases not matched to a gene.

This clonotype was recorded many times. The rearrangement links TRBV5-1 to TRBJ1-6; 10 bases match TRBD1. The V segment lost 2 bases and the J segment 10 bases; nucleotides outside the gene matches: 9. CDR1 is SGHRS, CDR2 YFSETQ, per germline. The CDR3 covers 16 residues. CDR3 DNA: TGCGCCAGCAGCTTAAGGCCCGGGACAGGGGACTCACCCCTCCACTTT. Translating it yields CASSLRPGTGDSPLHF.

There are many counts of this clonotype. This rearrangement joins TRBV12-3 or TRBV12-4 to TRBJ1-3; the match to TRBD1 covers 9 bases. The CDR3 is 17 residues long. Losses at the gene ends were 4 bases for V and 4 bases for J; bases not matched to a gene: 11. The CDR3 DNA is TGTGCCAGCAGTTCGAATTGGGACAGGGTGGGCGGAAACACCATATATTTT. It yields the protein CASSSNWDRVGGNTIYF.

This clonotype appeared once. The V gene is TRBV5-1, the J gene TRBJ2-7, with 8 bases fitting TRBD2. The CDR3 is 15 residues long. CDR1 and CDR2 (germline): SGHRS, YFSETQ. The trim removed 2 bases at V and 2 bases at J, leaving 6 bases unmatched. The CDR3 is CASSLGSSGAYEQYF. In nucleotides, the CDR3 is TGCGCCAGCAGCTTAGGGAGTAGCGGGGCCTACGAGCAGTACTTC.

This clonotype occurred many times. The V and J genes are TRBV24-1 and TRBJ2-1; 16 positions agree with TRBD2. This CDR3 has 19 residues. Germline assignment: CDR1 KGHDR and CDR2 SFDVKD. V shed 2 bases, J shed 4 bases, and the junction held 7 bases outside the gene matches. The CDR3 protein is CATSDSGTSGGARYNEQFF. CDR3 bases: TGTGCCACCAGTGATTCCGGGACTAGCGGGGGGGCCAGGTACAATGAGCAGTTCTTC.

The chain is built from TRBV20-1 and TRBJ2-7, with TRBD1 matching over 9 bases. With V trimmed by 6 bases and J by 8 bases, 8 bases remained unmatched. This CDR3 contains 12 residues. CDR1 is DFQATT, CDR2 SNEGSKA, per germline (reference sequence). Here the CDR3 DNA reads TGCAGTGCGGGACAGGGAGGATACAAGCAGTACTTC. This gives the protein CSAGQGGYKQYF.

In the case of this clonotype: One end of the junction fails to match germline, which may point to a read error. V is TRBV5-1 and J is TRBJ1-2, with 12 nucleotides matching TRBD1. The CDR3 covers 17 residues. Germline CDR1 reads SGHRS; CDR2 reads YFSETQ. The CDR3 here is CVSNSGQGAIRRDGYTF. For the CDR3, the DNA is TGCGTCAGCAACTCGGGACAGGGGGCTATCAGACGCGATGGCTACACCTTC.

Concerning this clonotype itself: A much larger clone lies a single base off, so this may be a read error. The V call is TRBV20-1, the J call TRBJ1-2, with D tentatively TRBD1 (6 bases). The CDR3 has 13 residues. Germline V gene data show CDR1 as DFQATT and CDR2 as SNEGSKA (reference sequence). The CDR3 loop reads CSARAGQIYGYNF. The CDR3 region has the DNA TGCAGTGCTAGGGCTGGACAGATCTATGGCTACAACTTC.

For the CDR3, the DNA is TGCAGTGCTAAAAGGGACAGGGTAAACACTGAAGCTTTCTTT. Translated: CSAKRDRVNTEAFF. This sequence joins TRBV20-1 and TRBJ1-1; TRBD1 matches 9 bases. The ends lost 4 bases at V and 2 bases at J; junction bases unmatched: 5. This CDR3 region has 14 residues. Germline V gene lookup returns CDR1 DFQATT and CDR2 SNEGSKA (reference sequence).

This clonotype has ten or more counts. The J gene is TRBJ1-2, the V gene TRBV12-3 or TRBV12-4, with 9 bases aligning to TRBD1. The CDR3 extends over 14 amino acids. Germline trimming cut 3 bases from V and 6 bases from J; bases unmatched to any gene: 5. The CDR3 loop is CASSFTGGMHGYTF. CDR3 bases: TGTGCCAGCAGTTTTACAGGGGGCATGCATGGCTACACCTTC.

The chain carries TRBV15 and TRBJ2-7, with TRBD2 identical over 11 bases. Per germline, CDR1 LNHNV and CDR2 YYDKDF (reference sequence). This CDR3 region has 14 residues. V lost 6 bases and J lost 5; bases outside the gene matches: 6. The chain's CDR3 is CATRLAGDWDEQYF. The CDR3 DNA is TGTGCCACCAGACTAGCGGGGGATTGGGACGAGCAGTACTTC.

This clonotype was detected many times. This chain uses TRBV6-6 with TRBJ2-5; 7 nucleotides align to TRBD1. Germline lookup yields CDR1 MNHNY and CDR2 SVGAGI (reference sequence). Unmatched junction bases numbered 3, after V lost 2 bases and J lost 3 bases. This CDR3 region has 14 residues. The CDR3 region is CASSYPGQKETQYF. CDR3 in DNA: TGTGCCAGCAGTTACCCGGGACAGAAAGAGACCCAGTACTTC.

Concerning this clonotype itself: A much larger clone lies one base from this, so it may be a read error. This chain joins TRBV10-3 and TRBJ1-1; 7 bases line up with TRBD1. The CDR3 totals 17 residues. J was trimmed by 1 base and V by 7 bases; bases with no gene match: 15. Germline assignment: CDR1 ENHRY and CDR2 SYGVKD. The CDR3 region has the DNA TGTGCCATCAACACACAGGGGCAGGGTAACCCGAACACTGAAGCTTTCTTT. This gives the protein CAINTQGQGNPNTEAFF.

This clonotype was observed many times. DNA for the CDR3: TGTGCCAGCAGTCCGGGACCTATTGGAAACACCATATATTTT. Translating it yields CASSPGPIGNTIYF. This chain links TRBV12-3 or TRBV12-4 with TRBJ1-3, with D possibly TRBD1 on 5 matching bases. Between the trimmed V and J ends, which lost 5 bases and 3 bases, there was a span of 11 bases. The CDR3 has 14 residues.

This clonotype has only a few counts. The junction shows a germline mismatch at one end, possibly a read error. V usage is TRBV5-1 and J usage is TRBJ2-7; D is possibly TRBD1 (5 bases). Germline values: CDR1 SGHRS, CDR2 YFSETQ. This CDR3 spans 14 amino acids. CDR3 coding DNA: TGCGCCAGCAGCTCGAAAACAGGTCCTTACGAGCAGTACTTT. The encoded protein is CASSSKTGPYEQYF. Full variable domain (outside the CDR3, taken from reference TRBV5-1 and TRBJ2-7): KAGVTQTPRYLIKTRGQQVTLSCSPISGHRSVSWYQQTPGQGLQFLFEYFSETQRNKGNFPGRFSGRQFSNSRSEMNVSTLELGDSALYLCASSSKTGPYEQYFGPGTRLTVT.

This clonotype was recorded many times. The chain employs TRBV9 and TRBJ1-1; 10 bases map to TRBD1. Germline V lookup: CDR1 SGDLS, CDR2 YYNGEE. The length of the CDR3 is 17 residues. The V gene end was trimmed by 0 bases and the J gene end by 5 bases; junction bases not matched to a gene: 10. This CDR3 is CASSVAGTGASRTEAFF. As DNA, the CDR3 is TGTGCCAGCAGCGTAGCTGGGACAGGGGCGTCTCGGACTGAAGCTTTCTTT.

This clonotype was counted once. The rearrangement links TRBV20-1 to TRBJ2-7, with a tentative D call TRBD2 (6 bases). The CDR3 runs to 12 residues. Germline values: CDR1 DFQATT, CDR2 SNEGSKA (reference sequence). V lost 1 base to trimming and J lost 12 bases, with 16 bases between them. CDR3: CSARAVASGGYF. DNA of the CDR3: TGCAGTGCTAGAGCTGTCGCCTCCGGGGGGTACTTC.

Comment on this clonotype: This clone may be a read error of a much larger clone one base away. The gene calls are TRBV4-2 and TRBJ1-1; 8 positions match TRBD1. CDR3 length equals 16 residues. The junction had 11 bases not matched to a gene; V was cut back by 0 bases and J by 8 bases. Per the germline V gene, CDR1 is LGHNA and CDR2 is YNFKEQ. The CDR3 loop is CASSQDQIVQGAEAFF. CDR3 nucleotides: TGTGCCAGCAGCCAAGATCAGATCGTGCAGGGGGCAGAAGCTTTCTTT.

This clonotype was counted at least ten times. The V call is TRBV5-1, the J call TRBJ1-2; 8 bases fit TRBD1. The length of the CDR3 is 14 residues. V shed 0 bases and J 2 bases; nucleotides not matched to a gene: 0. From germline, CDR1 is SGHRS and CDR2 YFSETQ. Here the CDR3 DNA reads TGCGCCAGCAGCTTGGGGACAGGGAACTATGGCTACACCTTC. This translates into CASSLGTGNYGYTF.

This chain links TRBV5-1 with TRBJ2-1; 8 nucleotides agree with TRBD1. The CDR3 length is 14 residues. CDR1 is SGHRS, CDR2 YFSETQ, per germline. Trimming cost V 0 bases and J 15 bases; bases outside gene matches: 11. The CDR3 region is CASSLGDRPNVGFF. CDR3 sequence (DNA): TGCGCCAGCAGCTTGGGGGACAGGCCTAATGTGGGGTTCTTC.

This clonotype was observed at least ten times. V and J are TRBV27 and TRBJ1-2, with 7 bases aligning to TRBD1. The ends lost 2 bases at V and 4 bases at J; junction bases unmatched: 7. The CDR3 spans 15 residues. Germline assignment: CDR1 MNHEY and CDR2 SMNVEV (reference sequence). The CDR3 sequence: CASSLAATGSYGYTF. DNA of the CDR3: TGTGCCAGCAGTTTAGCGGCGACAGGGAGCTATGGCTACACCTTC.

This clonotype was counted many times. The junction differs from germline at one of its ends, possibly a read error. This rearrangement joins TRBV7-8 to TRBJ1-2, with D perhaps matching TRBD1 (6 bases). This CDR3 contains 14 residues. Germline V gene sequence: CDR1 SGHVS, CDR2 FQNEAQ. CDR3 nucleotides: TGTGCCAGCAGTTTAGGTCAGGGGCTCTATGGCTACACCTTC. As protein: CASSLGQGLYGYTF.

For this clonotype: This may stem from a read error, because a much larger clone lies one nucleotide away. The chain uses TRBV12-3 or TRBV12-4 and TRBJ2-3, with D perhaps being TRBD1 or TRBD2 (5 bases each). The V and J ends lost 4 bases and 0 bases respectively, with 17 bases between them. This CDR3 is built from 17 residues. Written as DNA, the CDR3 is TGTGCCAGCAGTTCCTTACTAGTGGGGCCCAGCACAGATACGCAGTATTTT. Its protein is CASSSLLVGPSTDTQYF.

In this sample, this clonotype turned up many times. V and J are TRBV7-2 and TRBJ1-2; possible D gene TRBD1, 5 bases. This CDR3 is 17 amino acids long. In germline, CDR1 is SGHTA, CDR2 FQGNSA. V gave up 5 bases and J gave up 3 bases, with 22 bases separating them. The DNA for the CDR3 is TGTGCCAGCAGCCTGGGGTTGTCTAGGGGCAGGCACTATGGCTACACCTTC. It translates to CASSLGLSRGRHYGYTF.

This clonotype was counted ten times or more. The chain links TRBV5-1 to TRBJ2-1; no reliable D call. CDR1 SGHRS and CDR2 YFSETQ come from the germline V gene. Trimming removed 1 base from V and 12 bases from J, with 17 bases in between. The CDR3 runs 14 residues. CDR3 protein: CASSLSVGVERQFF. CDR3 in DNA: TGCGCCAGCAGCTTGTCGGTGGGTGTGGAGAGGCAGTTCTTC. The variable domain in full, with the rest retrieved from reference TRBV5-1 and TRBJ2-1, is KAGVTQTPRYLIKTRGQQVTLSCSPISGHRSVSWYQQTPGQGLQFLFEYFSETQRNKGNFPGRFSGRQFSNSRSEMNVSTLELGDSALYLCASSLSVGVERQFFGPGTRLTVL.

This clonotype was observed many times. The chain recombines TRBV20-1 with TRBJ1-5, with D tentatively TRBD1 (6 bases). Germline loops: CDR1 DFQATT, CDR2 SNEGSKA (reference sequence). The CDR3 loop spans 14 amino acids. The ends were cut back, 2 bases at V and 6 bases at J, with 14 bases in the middle. CDR3: CSARPPGQTQPQHF. In DNA form, the CDR3 reads TGCAGTGCTAGACCTCCCGGACAGACTCAGCCCCAGCATTTT.

The V and J genes are TRBV12-3 or TRBV12-4 and TRBJ1-2, with 8 bases aligning to TRBD1. The CDR3 totals 15 residues. V lost 5 bases, J lost 6 bases, and 11 bases stayed unmatched. This chain's CDR3 is CASSPTGDRSDGYTF. The CDR3, as DNA: TGTGCCAGCAGTCCTACTGGGGACAGGTCTGATGGCTACACCTTC.

This clonotype was observed many times. This chain joins TRBV6-1 and TRBJ1-5, with TRBD1 matching 7 bases. The CDR3 runs 16 residues. The junction had 13 bases not matched to a gene; V was cut back by 6 bases and J by 5 bases. Germline loops: CDR1 MNHNS, CDR2 SASEGT. The CDR3 loop reads CASSPRGGRGDQPQHF. In DNA, the CDR3 is TGTGCCAGCAGCCCAAGGGGGGGCAGGGGGGATCAGCCCCAGCATTTT.

This clonotype was observed many times. The chain combines TRBV5-1 with TRBJ1-2, with TRBD1 as a possible D gene (5 bases). Germline V gene data show CDR1 as SGHRS and CDR2 as YFSETQ. V was trimmed by 1 base and J by 7 bases, leaving 11 bases between them. The CDR3 has 13 residues. The CDR3 loop reads CASSLIGDVGYTF. CDR3 sequence (DNA): TGCGCCAGCAGCTTGATAGGGGATGTTGGCTACACCTTC. The full variable domain, completed using reference TRBV5-1 and TRBJ1-2, is KAGVTQTPRYLIKTRGQQVTLSCSPISGHRSVSWYQQTPGQGLQFLFEYFSETQRNKGNFPGRFSGRQFSNSRSEMNVSTLELGDSALYLCASSLIGDVGYTFGSGTRLTVV.

This clonotype has a count of ten or more. V and J are TRBV6-6 and TRBJ2-6; D possibly corresponds to TRBD2 (5 bases). CDR3 length: 16 amino acids. Trimming pared 0 bases from V and 2 bases from J, leaving 8 bases between. Germline V lookup: CDR1 MNHNY, CDR2 SVGAGI (reference sequence). CDR3 region: CASSYSRAAGANVLTF. The CDR3 coding sequence is TGTGCCAGCAGTTACTCGAGGGCCGCTGGGGCCAACGTCCTGACTTTC.